This T cell receptor (beta chain) was found in a study of cytomegalovirus exposure and HLA in healthy donors. Study observations and caveats: Some TCR beta chains (roughly 160 of them) were listed as cytomegalovirus-associated.

Each donor was nominally healthy when sampled (though unrecorded immune exposures were likely). In the case of this clone: Antigen specificity is unknown.

In the PCR, 60 Vbeta and 13 Jbeta primers were used. Clones were read by immunoSEQ multiplex PCR, and TCRdb kept only the in-frame ones, dropping some. This sample carries approximately 120,000 clones, approximately 80% of them seen once, and the ten largest clones take 3% to 4.5%. The CDR3 has 17 residues. Trimming shortened V by 4 bases and J by 0 bases, and 18 bases separated the two germline ends. Germline-derived CDR1 and CDR2 are SGHTS and YDEGEE. The V call is TRBV5-8, the J call TRBJ2-3; no definite D call. The receptor comes from a man aged 35 to 55 in good health and CMV-seronegative. Sequencing input: PBMCs. Here the CDR3 DNA reads TGTGCCAGCAGCCGCAATCCGCTATCGAAAAGCACAGATACGCAGTATTTT. This translates into CASSRNPLSKSTDTQYF. The full variable domain, its missing parts supplied by reference TRBV5-8 and TRBJ2-3, is EAGVTQSPTHLIKTRGQQATLRCSPISGHTSVYWYQQALGLGLQFLLWYDEGEERNRGNFPPRFSGRQFPNYSSELNVNALELEDSALYLCASSRNPLSKSTDTQYFGPGTRLTVL.